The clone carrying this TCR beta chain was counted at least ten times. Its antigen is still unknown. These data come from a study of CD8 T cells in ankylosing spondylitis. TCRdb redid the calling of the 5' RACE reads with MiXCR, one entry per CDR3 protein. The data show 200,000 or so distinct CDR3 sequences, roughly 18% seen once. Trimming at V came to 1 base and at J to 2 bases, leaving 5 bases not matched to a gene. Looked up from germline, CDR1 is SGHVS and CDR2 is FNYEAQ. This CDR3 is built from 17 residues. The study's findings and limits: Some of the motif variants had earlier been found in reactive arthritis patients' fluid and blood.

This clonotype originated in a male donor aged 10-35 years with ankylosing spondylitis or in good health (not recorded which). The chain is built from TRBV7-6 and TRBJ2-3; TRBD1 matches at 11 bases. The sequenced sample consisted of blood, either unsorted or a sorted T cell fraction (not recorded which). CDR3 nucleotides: TGTGCCAGCAGCTTAGGGACAGGGGGCATCATCACAGATACGCAGTATTTT. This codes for CASSLGTGGIITDTQYF.